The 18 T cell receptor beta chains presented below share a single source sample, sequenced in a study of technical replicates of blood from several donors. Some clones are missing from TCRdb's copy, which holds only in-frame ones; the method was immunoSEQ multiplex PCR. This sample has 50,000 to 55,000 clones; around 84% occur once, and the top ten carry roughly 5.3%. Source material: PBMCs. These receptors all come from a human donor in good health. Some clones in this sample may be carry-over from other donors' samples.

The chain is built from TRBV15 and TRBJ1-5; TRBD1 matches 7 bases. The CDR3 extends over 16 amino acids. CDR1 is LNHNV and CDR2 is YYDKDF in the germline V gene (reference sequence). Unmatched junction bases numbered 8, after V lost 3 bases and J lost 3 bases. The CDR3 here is CATSRGRTGANQPQHF. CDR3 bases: TGTGCCACCAGCAGGGGTCGAACAGGGGCCAATCAGCCCCAGCATTTT.

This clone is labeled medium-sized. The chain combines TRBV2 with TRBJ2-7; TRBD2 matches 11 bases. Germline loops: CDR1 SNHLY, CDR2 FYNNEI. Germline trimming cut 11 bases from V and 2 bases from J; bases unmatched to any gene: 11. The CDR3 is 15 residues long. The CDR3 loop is CASRRGTSGTYEQYF. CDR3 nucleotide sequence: TGTGCCTCACGCCGGGGGACTAGCGGCACCTACGAGCAGTACTTC.

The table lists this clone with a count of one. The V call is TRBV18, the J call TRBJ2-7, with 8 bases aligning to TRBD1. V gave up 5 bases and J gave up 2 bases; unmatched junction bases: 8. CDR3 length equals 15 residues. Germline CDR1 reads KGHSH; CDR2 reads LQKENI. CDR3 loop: CASSSGQGITYEQYF. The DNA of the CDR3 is TGTGCCAGCTCATCCGGACAGGGAATAACCTACGAGCAGTACTTC.

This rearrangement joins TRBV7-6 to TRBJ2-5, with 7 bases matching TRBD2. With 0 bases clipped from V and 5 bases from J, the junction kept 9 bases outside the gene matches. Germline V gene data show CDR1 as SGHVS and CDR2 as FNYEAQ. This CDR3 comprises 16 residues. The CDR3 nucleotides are TGTGCCAGCAGCTTAGCGGTAACTAGCGTCGGGGAGACCCAGTACTTC. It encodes CASSLAVTSVGETQYF. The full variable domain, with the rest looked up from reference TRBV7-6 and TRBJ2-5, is GAGVSQSPRYKVTKRGQDVALRCDPISGHVSLYWYRQALGQGPEFLTYFNYEAQQDKSGLPNDRFSAERPEGSISTLTIQRTEQRDSAMYRCASSLAVTSVGETQYFGPGTRLLVL.

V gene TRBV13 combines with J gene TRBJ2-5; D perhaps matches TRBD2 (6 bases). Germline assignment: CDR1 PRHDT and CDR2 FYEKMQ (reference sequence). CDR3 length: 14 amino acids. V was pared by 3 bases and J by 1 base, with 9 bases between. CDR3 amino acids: CASSFRGSQETQYF. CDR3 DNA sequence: TGTGCCAGCAGCTTCCGGGGGAGCCAAGAGACCCAGTACTTC. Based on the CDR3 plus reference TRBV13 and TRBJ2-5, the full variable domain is AAGVIQSPRHLIKEKRETATLKCYPIPRHDTVYWYQQGPGQDPQFLISFYEKMQSDKGSIPDRFSAQQFSDYHSELNMSSLELGDSALYFCASSFRGSQETQYFGPGTRLLVL.

The chain's CDR3 is CASSPAGDEQFF. DNA for the CDR3: TGTGCCAGCAGCCCTGCGGGGGACGAGCAGTTCTTC. V gene TRBV5-6 combines with J gene TRBJ2-1; TRBD2 matches 7 bases. Germline V gene sequence: CDR1 SGHDT, CDR2 YYEEEE. V shed 4 bases, J shed 10 bases, and the junction held 5 bases outside the gene matches. The CDR3 contains 12 residues.

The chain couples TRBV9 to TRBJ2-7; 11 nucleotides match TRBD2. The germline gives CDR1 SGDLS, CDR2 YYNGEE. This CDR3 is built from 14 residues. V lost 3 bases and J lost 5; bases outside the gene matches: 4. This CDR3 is CASSGGLAANEQYF. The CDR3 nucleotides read TGTGCCAGCAGCGGGGGACTAGCGGCGAACGAGCAGTACTTC.

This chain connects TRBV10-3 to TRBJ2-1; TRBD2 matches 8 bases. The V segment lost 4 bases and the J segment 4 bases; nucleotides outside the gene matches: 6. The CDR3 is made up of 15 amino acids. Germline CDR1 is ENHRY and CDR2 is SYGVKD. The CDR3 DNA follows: TGTGCCATCAGTGCGTCGAGCGGGGGATACAATGAGCAGTTCTTC. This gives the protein CAISASSGGYNEQFF.

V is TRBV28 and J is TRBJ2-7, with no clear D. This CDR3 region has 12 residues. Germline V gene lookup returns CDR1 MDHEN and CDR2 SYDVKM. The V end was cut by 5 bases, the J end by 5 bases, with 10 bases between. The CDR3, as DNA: TGTGCCAGCAGTGTCAGTACCCACGAGCAGTACTTC. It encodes CASSVSTHEQYF.

As DNA, the CDR3 is TGCAGCGTTGAAGCAGGTTCCTGGGCGGGAGAGACCCAGTACTTC. Protein sequence: CSVEAGSWAGETQYF. This sequence joins TRBV29-1 and TRBJ2-5; TRBD2 is a possible D gene (5 bases). The germline gives CDR1 SQVTM, CDR2 ANQGSEA. The CDR3 contains 15 residues. V gave up 1 base and J gave up 4 bases, with 16 bases separating them.

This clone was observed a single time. CDR3 bases: TGTGCCAGCTCACCAAACAGGGGAGTGGGCTATGGCTACACCTTC. It specifies CASSPNRGVGYGYTF. The chain is built from TRBV18 and TRBJ1-2, with 7 positions matching TRBD1. Germline V gives CDR1 KGHSH, CDR2 LQKENI. The CDR3 loop spans 15 amino acids. The trim removed 2 bases at V and 4 bases at J, leaving 7 bases unmatched.

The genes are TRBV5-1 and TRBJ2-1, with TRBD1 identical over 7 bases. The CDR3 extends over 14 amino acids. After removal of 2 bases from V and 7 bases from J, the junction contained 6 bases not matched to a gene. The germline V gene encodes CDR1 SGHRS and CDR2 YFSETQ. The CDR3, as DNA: TGCGCCAGCAGCTTTAGGACAGGCTGGAATGAGCAGTTCTTC. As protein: CASSFRTGWNEQFF.

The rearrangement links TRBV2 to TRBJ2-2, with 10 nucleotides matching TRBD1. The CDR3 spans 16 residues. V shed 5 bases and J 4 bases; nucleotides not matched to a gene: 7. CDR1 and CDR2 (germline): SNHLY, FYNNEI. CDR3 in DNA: TGTGCCAGCAGTTTGACAGGGGGCGGGGGCACCGGGGAGCTGTTTTTT. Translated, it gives CASSLTGGGGTGELFF.

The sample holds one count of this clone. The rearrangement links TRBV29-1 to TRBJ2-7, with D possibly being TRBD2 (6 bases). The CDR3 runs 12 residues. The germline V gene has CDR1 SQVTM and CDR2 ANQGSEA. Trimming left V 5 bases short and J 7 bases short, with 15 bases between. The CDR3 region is CSVRGLSGEQYF. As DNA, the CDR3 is TGCAGCGTTAGGGGACTCTCTGGAGAGCAGTACTTC.

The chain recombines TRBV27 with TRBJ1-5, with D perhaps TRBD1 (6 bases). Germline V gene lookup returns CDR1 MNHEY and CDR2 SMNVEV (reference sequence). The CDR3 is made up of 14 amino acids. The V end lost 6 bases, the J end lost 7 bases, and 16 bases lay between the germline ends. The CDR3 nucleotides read TGTGCCAGCAGCCCCCTGGGGACACGCCAGCCCCAGCATTTT. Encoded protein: CASSPLGTRQPQHF.

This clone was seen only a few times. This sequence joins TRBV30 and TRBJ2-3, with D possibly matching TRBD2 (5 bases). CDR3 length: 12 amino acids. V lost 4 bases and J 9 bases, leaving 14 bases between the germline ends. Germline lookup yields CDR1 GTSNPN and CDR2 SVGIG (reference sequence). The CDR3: CAWTRSSGTQYF. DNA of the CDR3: TGTGCCTGGACAAGGTCATCGGGAACGCAGTATTTT.

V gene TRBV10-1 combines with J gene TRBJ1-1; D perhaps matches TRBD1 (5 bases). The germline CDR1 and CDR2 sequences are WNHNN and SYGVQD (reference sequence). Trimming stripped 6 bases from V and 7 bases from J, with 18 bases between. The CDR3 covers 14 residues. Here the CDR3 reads CASSNSFGGFEAFF. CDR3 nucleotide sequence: TGCGCCAGCAGCAACAGCTTTGGGGGGTTTGAAGCTTTCTTT.

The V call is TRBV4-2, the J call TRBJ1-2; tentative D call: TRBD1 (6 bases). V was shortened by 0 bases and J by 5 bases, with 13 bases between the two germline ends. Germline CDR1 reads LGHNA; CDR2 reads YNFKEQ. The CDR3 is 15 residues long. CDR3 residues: CASSQDPKGDYGYTF. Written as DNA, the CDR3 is TGTGCCAGCAGCCAAGATCCCAAGGGGGATTATGGCTACACCTTC.